Listed below are T cell receptor beta chains from one sample, sequenced in a study of T-cell memory formation after mild COVID-19. TCRdb reanalysed the 5' RACE reads using MiXCR and keeps one entry per CDR3 protein. The sample holds about 610,000 distinct CDR3 sequences; roughly 17% are singletons and the top ten take approximately 8.1%. Sequencing used PBMCs or a T cell subset sorted from them (not recorded which). Receptors originate from an adult woman who had mild COVID-19 (a few samples of this study predate the infection). Cell type and time point are not known. CDR3s include the opening cysteine and the closing phenylalanine or tryptophan. The order of the fields is CDR3 DNA, CDR3 protein, V gene, J gene, D gene, clone size. D genes are given only for firm matches. Some rows have no size entry. The others give once, few or many, or a class for an expanded clone.

CDR3nt: TGTGCCAGCAGCGTAGGACAGGACCCCCTCTCTGGGGCCAACGTCCTGACTTTC
CDR3aa: CASSVGQDPLSGANVLTF
v_gene: TRBV9
j_gene: TRBJ2-6
d_gene: -
abundance: -

CDR3nt: TGTGCCTGGAGTGTCCGGGGGGCTGGAGCTTTCTTT
CDR3aa: CAWSVRGAGAFF
v_gene: TRBV30
j_gene: TRBJ1-1
d_gene: -
abundance: -

CDR3nt: TGTGCCAGCAGCGACTACGGGAGGACATACAATGAGCAGTTCTTC
CDR3aa: CASSDYGRTYNEQFF
v_gene: TRBV7-2
j_gene: TRBJ2-1
d_gene: TRBD2
abundance: few

CDR3nt: TGTGCCACCAGCAGTATCTCCGGGGGGCCTTACAATGAGCAGTTCTTC
CDR3aa: CATSSISGGPYNEQFF
v_gene: TRBV15
j_gene: TRBJ2-1
d_gene: -
abundance: few

CDR3nt: TGTGCCAGCAGTTTTTTTTTCGGACGGACGAACACTGAAGCTTTCTTT
CDR3aa: CASSFFFGRTNTEAFF
v_gene: TRBV12-3/TRBV12-4
j_gene: TRBJ1-1
d_gene: -
abundance: -

CDR3nt: TGTGCCAGCAGCGGCGGGACAGGGCAAGAGACCCAGTACTTC
CDR3aa: CASSGGTGQETQYF
v_gene: TRBV12-3/TRBV12-4
j_gene: TRBJ2-5
d_gene: TRBD1
abundance: -

CDR3nt: TGTGCCAGCAAATACGGGGGAGGAACCGGGGAGCTGTTTTTT
CDR3aa: CASKYGGGTGELFF
v_gene: TRBV6-5
j_gene: TRBJ2-2
d_gene: -
abundance: -

CDR3nt: TGTGCCAGCAGCTTGATCCCCGGCAGGGAGGGAGCAGATACGCAGTATTTT
CDR3aa: CASSLIPGREGADTQYF
v_gene: TRBV5-6
j_gene: TRBJ2-3
d_gene: TRBD2
abundance: -

CDR3nt: TGTGCCAGTAGAAAGGCGGGTTTTTTCGAGCAGTACTTC
CDR3aa: CASRKAGFFEQYF
v_gene: TRBV19
j_gene: TRBJ2-7
d_gene: -
abundance: -

CDR3nt: TGTGCCAGCAGCCACCGGTACCAAGAGACCCAGTACTTC
CDR3aa: CASSHRYQETQYF
v_gene: TRBV3-1
j_gene: TRBJ2-5
d_gene: -
abundance: few

CDR3nt: TGTGCCAGCAGCTTATCAGGGTACCCAGATACGCAGTATTTT
CDR3aa: CASSLSGYPDTQYF
v_gene: TRBV7-3
j_gene: TRBJ2-3
d_gene: -
abundance: few

CDR3nt: TGCGCCAGCAGCCAAGATCTCCTGGGGGTACCCGGGGAGCTGTTTTTT
CDR3aa: CASSQDLLGVPGELFF
v_gene: TRBV4-1
j_gene: TRBJ2-2
d_gene: -
abundance: few

CDR3nt: TGTGCCTGGAGCCTACGAGTCAATCAGCCCCAGCATTTT
CDR3aa: CAWSLRVNQPQHF
v_gene: TRBV30
j_gene: TRBJ1-5
d_gene: -
abundance: -

CDR3nt: TGTGCCAGCAGCGGGACTGCCGAGGGTTTGGGCATTCAGTACTTC
CDR3aa: CASSGTAEGLGIQYF
v_gene: TRBV27
j_gene: TRBJ2-4
d_gene: -
abundance: -

CDR3nt: TGTGCCAGCAGTCCATCAGGCCAGGGCTATGGCTACACCTTC
CDR3aa: CASSPSGQGYGYTF
v_gene: TRBV28
j_gene: TRBJ1-2
d_gene: -
abundance: few

CDR3nt: TGTGCCAGCAGTGAAGGGAGCCTAGCGGGAGGGAACCAAGAGACCCAGTACTTC
CDR3aa: CASSEGSLAGGNQETQYF
v_gene: TRBV2
j_gene: TRBJ2-5
d_gene: TRBD2
abundance: -

CDR3nt: TGTGCCAGCAGCTTAGTTGCAGGGCCAAATGAGCAGTTCTTC
CDR3aa: CASSLVAGPNEQFF
v_gene: TRBV7-2
j_gene: TRBJ2-1
d_gene: -
abundance: few

CDR3nt: TGCAGCGTCAACTTAGTACAGGTCGGGGCCCAGTACTTC
CDR3aa: CSVNLVQVGAQYF
v_gene: TRBV29-1
j_gene: TRBJ2-5
d_gene: -
abundance: few

CDR3nt: TGTGCCAGCAGCTTAGAGGAGGGATTGGCTTTCTTT
CDR3aa: CASSLEEGLAFF
v_gene: TRBV7-9
j_gene: TRBJ1-1
d_gene: -
abundance: -

CDR3nt: TGTGCCAGTAGTATAGATTCCGCAGGGGGCAATCAGCCCCAGCATTTT
CDR3aa: CASSIDSAGGNQPQHF
v_gene: TRBV19
j_gene: TRBJ1-5
d_gene: -
abundance: few

CDR3nt: TGTGCCACCAGCAGCGTGGGACATTTTGTCGACACTGAAGCTTTCTTT
CDR3aa: CATSSVGHFVDTEAFF
v_gene: TRBV15
j_gene: TRBJ1-1
d_gene: -
abundance: few

CDR3nt: TGTGCCAGCAGCTTCTCGCTCCCCCAAGAGACCCAGTACTTC
CDR3aa: CASSFSLPQETQYF
v_gene: TRBV7-9
j_gene: TRBJ2-5
d_gene: -
abundance: -

CDR3nt: TGCGCCAGCAATACCCGGGTTTCCGGGAATCAGCCCCAGCATTTT
CDR3aa: CASNTRVSGNQPQHF
v_gene: TRBV10-1
j_gene: TRBJ1-5
d_gene: -
abundance: -

CDR3nt: TGTGCCAGCAGTTTAACAGGGAATGAAAAACTGTTTTTT
CDR3aa: CASSLTGNEKLFF
v_gene: TRBV12-3/TRBV12-4
j_gene: TRBJ1-4
d_gene: -
abundance: few

CDR3nt: TGTGCCAGCAGCTTGGAGGCTGGCTACACCTTC
CDR3aa: CASSLEAGYTF
v_gene: TRBV5-6
j_gene: TRBJ1-2
d_gene: -
abundance: few

CDR3nt: TGTGCCAGCAGTCCAACTCCCCAATCACGAGAGCAGTACTTC
CDR3aa: CASSPTPQSREQYF
v_gene: TRBV28
j_gene: TRBJ2-7
d_gene: -
abundance: -

CDR3nt: TGCGCCAGCAGCGCGACAAGCTCCTACGAGCAGTACTTC
CDR3aa: CASSATSSYEQYF
v_gene: TRBV5-1
j_gene: TRBJ2-7
d_gene: -
abundance: -

CDR3nt: TGTGCCAGCAGTCAAGTGCCGGGGGCCTACGAGCAGTACTTC
CDR3aa: CASSQVPGAYEQYF
v_gene: TRBV12-3/TRBV12-4
j_gene: TRBJ2-7
d_gene: -
abundance: many

CDR3nt: TGTGCCACCAGTGACCATGACAGGGGGCGAGTCAATGAGCAGTTCTTC
CDR3aa: CATSDHDRGRVNEQFF
v_gene: TRBV24-1
j_gene: TRBJ2-1
d_gene: TRBD1
abundance: -